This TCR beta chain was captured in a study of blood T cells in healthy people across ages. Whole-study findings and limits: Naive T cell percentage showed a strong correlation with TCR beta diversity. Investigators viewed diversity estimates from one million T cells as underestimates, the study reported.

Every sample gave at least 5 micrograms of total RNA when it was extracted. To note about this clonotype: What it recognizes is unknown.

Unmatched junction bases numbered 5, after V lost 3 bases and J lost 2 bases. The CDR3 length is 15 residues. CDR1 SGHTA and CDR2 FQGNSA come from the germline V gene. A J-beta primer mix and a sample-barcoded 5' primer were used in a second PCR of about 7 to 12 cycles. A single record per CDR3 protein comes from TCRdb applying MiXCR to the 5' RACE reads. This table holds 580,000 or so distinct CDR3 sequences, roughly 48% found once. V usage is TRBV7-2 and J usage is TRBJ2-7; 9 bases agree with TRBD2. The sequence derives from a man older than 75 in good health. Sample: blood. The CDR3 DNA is TGTGCCAGCAGCTTCGGTGGCGGGGGGGCCTACGAGCAGTACTTC. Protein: CASSFGGGGAYEQYF.